This T cell receptor (beta chain) was recorded in a study of T cell repertoires in cytomegalovirus infection. Study in general: Public TCR beta signature analysis indicated the presence of both CMV infection and matching HLA type. Study-wide results and caveats: Predominance within the ex vivo response was attributable to HLA-C-restricted CMV-specific TCR beta clonotypes. The study identified carriers of CMV plus the relevant HLA from cumulative public TCR beta family frequency.

The table lists this clonotype with a few counts. Its antigen is not known. TCRdb re-called the reads with MiXCR, one entry per CDR3 protein. The sample lists about 310,000 distinct CDR3 sequences, 15% to 20% seen once, with around 12% in the top ten. Germline V lookup: CDR1 DFQATT, CDR2 SNEGSKA (reference sequence). The CDR3 contains 12 residues. The V end lost 6 bases, the J end lost 6 bases, and 14 bases lay between the germline ends. Sequenced sample: PBMCs. The TCR sequence derives from a human donor in good health (CMV status not recorded). Some clones in this sample may be carry-over from other donors' samples. The chain uses TRBV20-1 and TRBJ1-2; a possible D gene is TRBD1 (6 bases). The CDR3 DNA follows: TGCAGTGCGACCTGGGGGCCCGATGGCTACACCTTC. Translated, it gives CSATWGPDGYTF.